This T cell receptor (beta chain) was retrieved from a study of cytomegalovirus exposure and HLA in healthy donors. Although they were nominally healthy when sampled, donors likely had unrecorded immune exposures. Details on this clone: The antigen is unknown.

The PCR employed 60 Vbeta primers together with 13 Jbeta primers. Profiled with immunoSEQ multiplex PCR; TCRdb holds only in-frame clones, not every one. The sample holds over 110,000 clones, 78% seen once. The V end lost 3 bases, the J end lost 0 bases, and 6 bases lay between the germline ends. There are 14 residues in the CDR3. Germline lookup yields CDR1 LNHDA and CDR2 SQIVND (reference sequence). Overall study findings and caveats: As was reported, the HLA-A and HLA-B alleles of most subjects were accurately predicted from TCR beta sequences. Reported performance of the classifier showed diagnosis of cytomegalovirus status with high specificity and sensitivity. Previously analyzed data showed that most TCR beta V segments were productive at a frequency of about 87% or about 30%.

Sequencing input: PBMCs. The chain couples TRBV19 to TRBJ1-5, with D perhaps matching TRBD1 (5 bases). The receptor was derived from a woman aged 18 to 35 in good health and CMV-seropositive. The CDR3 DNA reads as TGTGCCAGTAGTATCGGGGGTAGCAATCAGCCCCAGCATTTT. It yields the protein CASSIGGSNQPQHF.